This T cell receptor beta chain was captured by sequencing in a study of identical twins. Points from the study as a whole: The study found that models underestimated out-of-frame TCR alpha sharing in monozygotic twins.

Healthy Caucasians provided all donations. On this clonotype itself: Its cognate antigen is unknown.

In germline, CDR1 is MDHEN, CDR2 SYDVKM. The CDR3 runs 16 residues. The V end was cut by 7 bases, the J end by 2 bases, with 20 bases between. TCRdb reanalysed the 5' RACE reads using MiXCR and keeps one entry per CDR3 protein. The table includes hundreds of thousands of distinct CDR3 sequences, 7.5% detected once. This sample was also put to use in a study of yellow fever vaccine responses in identical twins.

Sequences were obtained from memory (CD45RO+) T cells sorted from blood. The J gene is TRBJ1-2, the V gene TRBV28; no reliable D call. The TCR comes from a woman under 30 in good health. CDR3 nucleotides: TGTGCCAGCACAGATCTGGGCCAGCGCTCAAACTATGGCTACACCTTC. Protein sequence: CASTDLGQRSNYGYTF.